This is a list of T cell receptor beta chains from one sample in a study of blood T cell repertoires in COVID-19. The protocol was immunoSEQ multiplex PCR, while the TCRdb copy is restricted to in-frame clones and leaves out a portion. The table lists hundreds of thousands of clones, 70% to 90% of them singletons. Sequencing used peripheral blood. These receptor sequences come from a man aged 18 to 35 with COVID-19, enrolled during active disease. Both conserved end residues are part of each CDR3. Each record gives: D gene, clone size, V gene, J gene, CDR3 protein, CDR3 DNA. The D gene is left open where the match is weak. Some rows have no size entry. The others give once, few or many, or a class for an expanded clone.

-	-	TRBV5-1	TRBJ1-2	CASSPGRNPGYTF	TGCGCCAGCAGCCCAGGGAGGAACCCTGGCTACACCTTC
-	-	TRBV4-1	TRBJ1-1	CASSKSGGSENTEAFF	TGCGCCAGCAGCAAAAGCGGGGGCTCGGAGAACACTGAAGCTTTCTTT
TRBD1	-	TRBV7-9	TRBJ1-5	CASSLGTGQPSNQPQHF	TGTGCCAGCAGCTTAGGGACAGGACAACCTAGCAATCAGCCCCAGCATTTT
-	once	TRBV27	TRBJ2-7	CASRTGTRAPEQYF	TGTGCCAGCAGAACCGGGACAAGGGCCCCCGAGCAGTACTTC
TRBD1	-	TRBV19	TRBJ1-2	CASNIGTGVDYGYTF	TGTGCCAGTAACATTGGGACAGGGGTCGACTATGGCTACACCTTC
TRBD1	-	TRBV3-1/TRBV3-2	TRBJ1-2	CASSVGTGKFYGYTF	TGTGCCAGCAGCGTGGGGACAGGCAAATTTTATGGCTACACCTTC
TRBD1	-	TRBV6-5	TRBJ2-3	CASNERQGRTDTQYF	TGTGCCAGCAACGAAAGACAGGGGCGTACAGATACGCAGTATTTT
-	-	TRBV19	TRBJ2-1	CASSRVHAVGASSYNEQFF	TGTGCCAGTAGTAGGGTTCATGCTGTGGGGGCCAGCTCCTACAATGAGCAGTTCTTC
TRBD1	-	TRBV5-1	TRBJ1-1	CASSSRTGESTEAFF	TGCGCCAGCAGCTCAAGGACAGGGGAGAGCACTGAAGCTTTCTTT
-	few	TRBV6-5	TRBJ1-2	CASSYSKGLNYGYTF	TGTGCCAGCAGTTACTCGAAGGGACTCAACTATGGCTACACCTTC
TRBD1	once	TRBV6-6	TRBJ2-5	CASSYSGQGLETQYF	TGTGCCAGCAGTTACTCGGGACAGGGTCTAGAGACCCAGTACTTC
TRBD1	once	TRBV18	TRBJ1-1	CASSIRTGGFPNTEAFF	TGTGCCAGCTCAATCCGGACAGGGGGGTTTCCGAACACTGAAGCTTTCTTT
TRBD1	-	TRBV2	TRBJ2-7	CASSEPPGQRIEQYF	TGTGCCAGCAGTGAACCTCCGGGACAGAGAATTGAGCAGTACTTC
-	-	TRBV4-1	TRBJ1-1	CASSQEPGAKNTEAFF	TGCGCCAGCAGCCAAGAACCAGGGGCCAAGAACACTGAAGCTTTCTTT
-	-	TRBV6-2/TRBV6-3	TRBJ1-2	CASSRKPGQRSYTF	TGTGCCAGCAGCAGGAAGCCCGGACAGAGGAGCTACACCTTC
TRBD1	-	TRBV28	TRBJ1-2	CASSRDRDRVSF	TGTGCCAGCAGCCGGGACCGGGACAGGGTCTCCTTC